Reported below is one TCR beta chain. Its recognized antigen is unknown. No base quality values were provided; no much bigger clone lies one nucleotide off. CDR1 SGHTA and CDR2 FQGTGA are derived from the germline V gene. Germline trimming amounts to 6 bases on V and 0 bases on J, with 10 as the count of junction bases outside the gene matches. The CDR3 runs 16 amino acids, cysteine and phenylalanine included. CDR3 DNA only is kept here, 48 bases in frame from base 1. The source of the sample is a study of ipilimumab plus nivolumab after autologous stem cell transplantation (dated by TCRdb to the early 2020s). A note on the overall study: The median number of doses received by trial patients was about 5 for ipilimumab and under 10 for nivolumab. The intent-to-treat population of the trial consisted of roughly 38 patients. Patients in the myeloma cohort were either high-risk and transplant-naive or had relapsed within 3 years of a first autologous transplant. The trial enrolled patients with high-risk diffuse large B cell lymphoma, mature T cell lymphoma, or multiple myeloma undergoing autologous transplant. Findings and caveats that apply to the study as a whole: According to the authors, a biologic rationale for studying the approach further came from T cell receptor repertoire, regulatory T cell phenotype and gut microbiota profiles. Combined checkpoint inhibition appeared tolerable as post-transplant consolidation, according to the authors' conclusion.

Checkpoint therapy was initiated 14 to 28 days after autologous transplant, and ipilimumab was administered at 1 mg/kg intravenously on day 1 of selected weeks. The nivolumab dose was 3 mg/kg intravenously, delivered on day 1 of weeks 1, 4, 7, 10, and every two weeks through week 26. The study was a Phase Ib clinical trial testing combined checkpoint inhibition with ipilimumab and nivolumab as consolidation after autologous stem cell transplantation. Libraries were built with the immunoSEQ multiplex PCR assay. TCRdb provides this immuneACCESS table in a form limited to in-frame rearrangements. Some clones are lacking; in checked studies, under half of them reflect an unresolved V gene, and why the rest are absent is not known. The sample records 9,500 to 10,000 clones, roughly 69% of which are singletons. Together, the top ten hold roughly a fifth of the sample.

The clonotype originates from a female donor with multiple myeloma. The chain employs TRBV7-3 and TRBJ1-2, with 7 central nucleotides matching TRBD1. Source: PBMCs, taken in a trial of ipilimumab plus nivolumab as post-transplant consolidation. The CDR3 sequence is CASSPGRDSSNYGYTF. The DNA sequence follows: TGTGCCAGCAGTCCAGGAAGGGACAGCTCTAACTATGGCTACACCTTC.